The rows below give T cell receptor beta chains drawn from one sample of a study of T cells in localized non-small cell lung cancer. The method was immunoSEQ multiplex PCR; TCRdb's version includes in-frame clones alone and lacks a portion of them. Among tens of thousands of clones listed, 65% to 90% were seen once. The source material was PBMCs, sampled before any cancer treatment. All receptors come from a man aged 40 to 69 with stage II lung adenocarcinoma. Each CDR3 is given with its conserved first and last residue. Each record gives: V gene, clone size, D gene, J gene, CDR3 protein, CDR3 DNA. The D gene is left open where the match is weak. Clone sizes are given selectively: once, few, many, or a class where the clone is expanded.

TRBV27	NA	NA	TRBJ1-6	CASSSRRDGYSPLHF	TGTGCCAGCAGTTCCCGTAGAGATGGATATTCACCCCTCCACTTT
TRBV7-3	NA	TRBD2	TRBJ2-1	CASSPQRERGNEQFF	TGTGCCAGCAGCCCACAGCGGGAGCGGGGCAATGAGCAGTTCTTC
TRBV30	NA	TRBD2	TRBJ2-3	CAWSVQRGGTDTQYF	TGTGCCTGGAGTGTACAGCGGGGGGGCACAGATACGCAGTATTTT
TRBV19	NA	NA	TRBJ2-1	CASSPQSNEQFF	TGTGCCAGTAGTCCACAGAGCAATGAGCAGTTCTTC
TRBV5-1	NA	TRBD2	TRBJ2-7	CASSFSSGGFSYEQYF	TGCGCCAGCAGCTTTAGCAGCGGGGGGTTCTCCTACGAGCAGTACTTC
TRBV28	NA	NA	TRBJ2-4	CASSHQGLAKNIQYF	TGTGCCAGCAGTCACCAGGGACTAGCCAAAAACATTCAGTACTTC
TRBV11-2	hyperexpanded	TRBD1	TRBJ2-7	CASSPTGTGSYEQYF	TGTGCCAGCAGCCCCACCGGGACAGGCTCCTACGAGCAGTACTTC
TRBV4-1	NA	NA	TRBJ2-2	CASSQERRAGTGELFF	TGCGCCAGCAGCCAAGAGCGGAGGGCGGGCACCGGGGAGCTGTTTTTT
TRBV6-1	medium-sized	NA	TRBJ2-2	CASTEGTANTGELFF	TGTGCCAGCACCGAAGGGACGGCAAACACCGGGGAGCTGTTTTTT
TRBV5-4	NA	NA	TRBJ2-5	CASSLEGPVETQYF	TGTGCCAGCAGCTTGGAGGGACCTGTGGAGACCCAGTACTTC
TRBV28	NA	TRBD2	TRBJ2-3	CASSFVIQAGAGTDTQYF	TGTGCCAGCAGTTTCGTAATCCAAGCGGGAGCTGGCACAGATACGCAGTATTTT
TRBV28	NA	NA	TRBJ1-2	CASSFPVGRGTGYTF	TGTGCCAGCAGTTTCCCTGTAGGGAGGGGCACTGGCTACACCTTC
TRBV2	NA	NA	TRBJ1-3	CASSELGALSGNTIYF	TGTGCCAGCAGTGAATTGGGGGCGCTTTCTGGAAACACCATATATTTT
TRBV4-2	NA	NA	TRBJ2-7	CASSQGASITYEQYF	TGTGCCAGCAGCCAGGGAGCCTCCATTACCTACGAGCAGTACTTC
TRBV19	NA	NA	TRBJ2-3	CASSIAAYRDTQYF	TGTGCCAGTAGTATAGCGGCTTACCGGGATACGCAGTATTTT
TRBV7-2	NA	NA	TRBJ1-5	CASSSLGQPQHF	TGTGCCAGCAGCTCTCTAGGGCAGCCCCAGCATTTT
TRBV11-3	NA	NA	TRBJ2-1	CASSGLQGLGGEQFF	TGTGCCAGCTCGGGACTCCAGGGGTTGGGGGGTGAGCAGTTCTTC
TRBV5-1	NA	TRBD2	TRBJ2-2	CASSAMAGDLNTGELFF	TGCGCCAGCAGCGCAATGGCGGGGGACCTTAACACCGGGGAGCTGTTTTTT
TRBV19	NA	NA	TRBJ1-1	CASRDFTGPKTEAFF	TGTGCCAGTAGGGACTTCACAGGGCCGAAGACTGAAGCTTTCTTT
TRBV2	NA	TRBD2	TRBJ2-1	CASSEVSGRAHEQFF	TGTGCCAGCAGTGAAGTAAGCGGGAGGGCACATGAGCAGTTCTTC
TRBV9	NA	NA	TRBJ2-2	CASSVGGTAGAGGTGELFF	TGTGCCAGCAGCGTAGGAGGGACAGCCGGCGCCGGGGGCACCGGGGAGCTGTTTTTT
TRBV27	once	TRBD1	TRBJ1-2	CASSKQGAGGYTF	TGTGCCAGCAGTAAACAGGGGGCAGGGGGCTACACCTTC
TRBV14	few	NA	TRBJ2-2	CASSQDLLEYTGELFF	TGTGCCAGCAGCCAAGATCTTCTAGAGTACACCGGGGAGCTGTTTTTT
TRBV6-1	NA	NA	TRBJ1-1	CASSRGLGSGEAFF	TGTGCCAGCAGTCGGGGACTCGGCTCCGGTGAAGCTTTCTTT
TRBV7-2	NA	TRBD1	TRBJ1-2	CASSPRDRRYGYTF	TGTGCCAGCAGCCCTAGGGACAGGCGTTATGGCTACACCTTC
TRBV9	NA	NA	TRBJ1-1	CASSVGQLNTEAFF	TGTGCCAGCAGCGTAGGACAGTTGAACACTGAAGCTTTCTTT
TRBV28	NA	NA	TRBJ2-3	CASSAGSTDTQYF	TGTGCCAGCAGTGCTGGGAGCACAGATACGCAGTATTTT
TRBV5-1	NA	TRBD1	TRBJ2-7	CASSLEGQGVHEQYF	TGCGCCAGCAGCTTGGAAGGACAGGGAGTCCACGAGCAGTACTTC
TRBV7-2	NA	NA	TRBJ2-5	CASSLAFSWYF	TGTGCCAGCAGCTTAGCCTTTTCCTGGTACTTC
TRBV20-1	NA	NA	TRBJ2-5	CSAGHRETQYF	TGCAGTGCTGGCCATCGGGAGACCCAGTACTTC
TRBV7-3	few	NA	TRBJ1-1	CASSYGENTEAFF	TGTGCCAGCTCCTACGGCGAGAACACTGAAGCTTTCTTT
TRBV6-5	NA	NA	TRBJ2-6	CASSFAGANVLTF	TGTGCCAGCAGTTTCGCTGGGGCCAACGTCCTGACTTTC
TRBV5-1	NA	NA	TRBJ1-2	CASSLVPGKTGYTF	TGCGCCAGCAGCTTGGTCCCGGGAAAGACTGGCTACACCTTC
TRBV7-6	few	NA	TRBJ2-7	CASSLAEAYEQYF	TGTGCCAGCAGCTTAGCGGAGGCCTACGAGCAGTACTTC
TRBV7-8	NA	TRBD1	TRBJ2-7	CASSLGPDRGRREQYF	TGTGCCAGCAGCTTAGGCCCGGACAGGGGGCGTCGCGAGCAGTACTTC
TRBV11-1	NA	NA	TRBJ1-1	CATGTYENTEAFF	TGTGCCACCGGGACTTACGAGAACACTGAAGCTTTCTTT
TRBV28	NA	NA	TRBJ1-2	CASSQQGWNYGYTF	TGTGCCAGCAGTCAACAGGGATGGAACTATGGCTACACCTTC
TRBV6-5	few	NA	TRBJ2-3	CASKLKTSTDTQYF	TGTGCCAGCAAATTAAAGACTAGCACAGATACGCAGTATTTT
TRBV6-5	once	NA	TRBJ2-7	CASSSPGTNYEQYF	TGTGCCAGCAGTTCCCCCGGGACAAACTACGAGCAGTACTTC
TRBV18	once	TRBD2	TRBJ2-1	CASSPPGGGAYNEQFF	TGTGCCAGCTCACCACCGGGCGGGGGGGCGTACAATGAGCAGTTCTTC
TRBV18	NA	NA	TRBJ2-3	CASSPQSGVADTQYF	TGTGCCAGCTCACCACAATCGGGAGTAGCAGATACGCAGTATTTT
TRBV7-9	few	TRBD1	TRBJ2-3	CASSLNGDSVTDTQYF	TGTGCCAGCAGCTTAAATGGGGACAGCGTAACAGATACGCAGTATTTT
TRBV5-1	NA	TRBD2	TRBJ2-2	CASSTTSGVTTGELFF	TGCGCCAGCAGCACTACTAGCGGGGTAACCACCGGGGAGCTGTTTTTT
TRBV2	once	NA	TRBJ1-4	CASSETRWGEKLFF	TGTGCCAGCAGTGAAACCAGGTGGGGTGAAAAACTGTTTTTT
TRBV6-1	NA	TRBD1	TRBJ1-5	CASSEGDRVNQPQHF	TGTGCCAGCAGTGAAGGCGACAGGGTCAATCAGCCCCAGCATTTT
TRBV19	NA	NA	TRBJ1-5	CASSIWGSGGNQPQHF	TGTGCCAGTAGTATTTGGGGGTCAGGGGGCAATCAGCCCCAGCATTTT
TRBV28	NA	TRBD1	TRBJ2-3	CASSHRGLGTDTQYF	TGTGCCAGCAGTCACAGGGGGCTGGGCACAGATACGCAGTATTTT
TRBV6-6	NA	NA	TRBJ2-7	CASSYSWTLPTEQYF	TGTGCCAGCAGTTACTCGTGGACCCTACCCACCGAGCAGTACTTC
TRBV7-2	NA	NA	TRBJ2-3	CASSQTGTPGDTQYF	TGTGCCAGCAGCCAGACCGGGACTCCCGGAGATACGCAGTATTTT
TRBV28	NA	TRBD1	TRBJ1-1	CASSSTAPTGNEAFF	TGTGCCAGCAGTTCGACGGCCCCGACAGGGAATGAAGCTTTCTTT
TRBV7-3	NA	NA	TRBJ2-1	CASSKGAGGYNEQFF	TGTGCCAGCAGCAAAGGGGCAGGTGGTTACAATGAGCAGTTCTTC
TRBV7-2	once	NA	TRBJ1-4	CASSSAVGGGEKLFF	TGTGCCAGCAGCTCGGCAGTTGGGGGAGGCGAAAAACTGTTTTTT
TRBV10-3	NA	NA	TRBJ1-4	CAIAQEGLTTNEKLFF	TGTGCCATCGCACAGGAGGGGTTAACTACTAATGAAAAACTGTTTTTT
TRBV6-1	NA	TRBD2	TRBJ2-1	CASSASGGPPNNEQFF	TGTGCCAGCAGTGCATCGGGGGGGCCTCCTAACAATGAGCAGTTCTTC
TRBV7-9	NA	NA	TRBJ1-4	CASSLRTEKLFF	TGTGCCAGCAGCTTACGAACCGAAAAACTGTTTTTT